The 30 T cell receptor beta chains presented below share a single source sample, sequenced in a study of CD8+CD57+ T cells in acquired aplastic anemia (dated by TCRdb to 2016 to 2019). Instrument used: Illumina HiSeq 2000. TCR beta VDJ combination and CDR3 sequence profiling used genomic DNA as the template. TCRdb handled the public reads itself, with Q25 trimming in fastp and clone calling in MiXCR, and kept productive beta chains. Entries are consolidated by CDR3 protein sequence, retaining the most common genes and DNA. Within this sample are 200,000 or so distinct CDR3 sequences, with about 64% of them counted one time only. The biggest ten clones account for about 43% of the sample. The sample consisted of sorted CD4+, CD8+, or CD8+CD57+ T cells (not recorded which) from PBMCs. The origin of the receptors is a human donor with severe aplastic anemia or a healthy control (not recorded which).

This clonotype was counted a few times. J is TRBJ1-1 and V is TRBV18, with 7 bases matching TRBD1. J was trimmed by 6 bases and V by 4 bases; bases with no gene match: 20. Germline CDR1 and CDR2: KGHSH and LQKENI. The CDR3 has 18 amino acids. Written as DNA, the CDR3 is TGTGCCAGCTCACGAGAGGCGGGACAGATGATCTTAACAGCTGAAGCTTTCTTT. The encoded protein is CASSREAGQMILTAEAFF. Full variable domain (remainder filled in from reference TRBV18 and TRBJ1-1): NAGVMQNPRHLVRRRGQEARLRCSPMKGHSHVYWYRQLPEEGLKFMVYLQKENIIDESGMPKERFSAEFPKEGPSILRIQQVVRGDSAAYFCASSREAGQMILTAEAFFGQGTRLTVV.

The chain carries TRBV7-8 and TRBJ2-1; the D gene is possibly TRBD1 (6 bases). The CDR3 extends over 15 amino acids. Trimming pared 0 bases from V and 5 bases from J, leaving 11 bases between. The germline CDR1 and CDR2 sequences are SGHVS and FQNEAQ. DNA for the CDR3: TGTGCCAGCAGCTTAGCGACGACAGGCCACAATGAGCAGTTCTTC. This encodes CASSLATTGHNEQFF.

This clonotype was found many times. The rearrangement links TRBV19 to TRBJ2-2; 9 nucleotides match TRBD2. The CDR3 covers 15 residues. Germline V lookup: CDR1 LNHDA, CDR2 SQIVND (reference sequence). With 10 bases clipped from V and 7 bases from J, the junction kept 13 bases outside the gene matches. For the CDR3, the DNA is TGTGCCACCGATGAAGCGGGGGGAATGCACGGGGAGCTGTTTTTT. It codes for CATDEAGGMHGELFF.

The CDR3 coding sequence is TGTGCCAGCAGCGTAGAGGGTACGCCCCAGCATTTT. Translation: CASSVEGTPQHF. The V and J genes are TRBV9 and TRBJ1-5; D is undetermined. The CDR3 loop spans 12 amino acids. V gave up 0 bases and J gave up 9 bases, with 7 bases separating them. CDR1 is SGDLS and CDR2 is YYNGEE in the germline V gene.

The CDR3 region is CAITTDRGNTEAFF. The CDR3, as DNA: TGTGCCATCACTACGGACAGGGGAAACACTGAAGCTTTCTTT. The chain is built from TRBV10-3 and TRBJ1-1; 9 nucleotides align to TRBD1. V shed 7 bases and J 2 bases; nucleotides not matched to a gene: 5. The CDR3 has 14 residues. Germline assignment: CDR1 ENHRY and CDR2 SYGVKD.

The DNA for the CDR3 is TGTGCCAGCCTCCGCACGGCCTCCCAGGAGCAGTACTTC. It is translated as CASLRTASQEQYF. The chain joins TRBV2 to TRBJ2-7; no definite D call. The germline V and J ends were trimmed by 8 bases and 7 bases, with 18 bases remaining between them. Germline-derived CDR1 and CDR2 are SNHLY and FYNNEI. This CDR3 spans 13 amino acids.

The chain couples TRBV24-1 to TRBJ2-1; TRBD2 matches at 13 bases. V dropped 6 bases and J dropped 6; count of bases not matched to a gene: 4. Germline lookup yields CDR1 KGHDR and CDR2 SFDVKD. This CDR3 has 15 amino acids. The CDR3 reads CATSPTSGRANEQFF. In nucleotides, the CDR3 is TGTGCCACCAGTCCAACTAGCGGGAGGGCCAATGAGCAGTTCTTC.

The chain couples TRBV7-9 to TRBJ2-3, with D perhaps given as TRBD1 or TRBD2 (5 bases each). Trimming cost V 2 bases and J 1 base, with 22 bases left between them. Germline CDR1 is SEHNR and CDR2 is FQNEAQ (reference sequence). The CDR3 length is 19 residues. CDR3 sequence: CASSLRGSGRGSRTDTQYF. DNA for the CDR3: TGTGCCAGCAGCTTAAGGGGTAGTGGGCGAGGGAGCCGCACAGATACGCAGTATTTT.

The gene calls are TRBV2 and TRBJ1-1, with D maybe TRBD1 (5 bases). Trimming cost V 8 bases and J 1 base, with 5 bases left between them. Germline V gene sequence: CDR1 SNHLY, CDR2 FYNNEI. The CDR3 spans 11 residues. The CDR3 reads CASQGNTEAFF. Here the CDR3 DNA reads TGTGCCAGCCAGGGGAACACTGAAGCTTTCTTT. The whole variable domain, filled in from reference TRBV2 and TRBJ1-1, reads EPEVTQTPSHQVTQMGQEVILRCVPISNHLYFYWYRQILGQKVEFLVSFYNNEISEKSEIFDDQFSVERPDGSNFTLKIRSTKLEDSAMYFCASQGNTEAFFGQGTRLTVV.

The chain carries TRBV5-1 and TRBJ1-2, with D hard to call. Germline CDR1 is SGHRS and CDR2 is YFSETQ. V dropped 5 bases and J dropped 4 bases, with 12 bases sitting between them. This CDR3 comprises 13 residues. CDR3 sequence (DNA): TGCGCCAGCAGATATGGGGAGAGCTATGGCTACACCTTC. It specifies CASRYGESYGYTF.

The chain uses TRBV13 and TRBJ2-3, with TRBD2 matching 9 bases. CDR1 PRHDT and CDR2 FYEKMQ come from the germline V gene (reference sequence). This CDR3 has 15 residues. V shed 5 bases, J shed 2 bases, and the junction held 5 bases outside the gene matches. The CDR3, as DNA: TGTGCCAGCAGCCTGGGGACTAGCCTCACAGATACGCAGTATTTT. Translating gives CASSLGTSLTDTQYF.

The chain employs TRBV6-7 and TRBJ1-2, with 9 bases lining up with TRBD1. TRBV6-7 falls under the ORF class, with uncertain function. With 2 bases clipped from V and 6 bases from J, the junction kept 7 bases outside the gene matches. The CDR3 is made up of 15 amino acids. CDR3 nucleotide sequence: TGTGCCAGCAGTTACACAGGGGGCCCAGAAGATGGCTACACCTTC. It translates to CASSYTGGPEDGYTF.

The V and J genes are TRBV29-1 and TRBJ2-7, with unresolved D. This CDR3 contains 13 residues. CDR1 and CDR2 from the germline V gene are SQVTM and ANQGSEA. V was clipped by 6 bases and J by 3 bases, with 15 bases between them. CDR3 residues: CSVQGRPNYEQYF. CDR3 bases: TGCAGCGTGCAAGGAAGACCAAACTACGAGCAGTACTTC.

This clonotype was detected ten times or more. This chain connects TRBV4-1 to TRBJ1-6; D uncertain. Germline CDR1 is MGHRA and CDR2 is YSYEKL. This CDR3 region has 15 residues. Trimming cost V 0 bases and J 8 bases, with 11 bases left between them. CDR3 in DNA: TGCGCCAGCAGCCAAGACCCAGCCCTGCATTCACCCCTCCACTTT. Translated: CASSQDPALHSPLHF.

V is TRBV15 and J is TRBJ1-6; 7 bases are a match to TRBD1. This CDR3 has 15 residues. Germline assignment: CDR1 LNHNV and CDR2 YYDKDF (reference sequence). J lost 7 bases, V lost 3 bases, and 6 bases had no gene match. CDR3 nucleotides: TGTGCCACCAGCAGCAGACAGGGCGAGAATTCACCCCTCCACTTT. This encodes CATSSRQGENSPLHF. The whole variable domain, remainder taken from reference TRBV15 and TRBJ1-6, is DAMVIQNPRYQVTQFGKPVTLSCSQTLNHNVMYWYQQKSSQAPKLLFHYYDKDFNNEADTPDNFQSRRPNTSFCFLDIRSPGLGDTAMYLCATSSRQGENSPLHFGNGTRLTVT.

This clonotype occurred a few times. The rearrangement links TRBV28 to TRBJ2-7; D uncertain. Germline V gene sequence: CDR1 MDHEN, CDR2 SYDVKM. V lost 2 bases and J 7 bases, leaving 15 bases between the germline ends. CDR3 length: 14 amino acids. CDR3 region: CASSLPTPPGEQYF. The CDR3 DNA follows: TGTGCCAGCAGTTTACCGACTCCTCCCGGGGAGCAGTACTTC.

The chain has TRBV5-4 and TRBJ2-2; D uncertain. The CDR3 consists of 15 residues. Trimming took off 0 bases at V and 3 bases at J, with 9 bases between the two ends. Germline loops: CDR1 SGHNT, CDR2 YYREEE (reference sequence). The DNA of the CDR3 is TGTGCCAGCAGCTTGGTCGGTGTCGACACCGGGGAGCTGTTTTTT. Residues: CASSLVGVDTGELFF.

V usage is TRBV7-9 and J usage is TRBJ2-7; either TRBD1 or TRBD2 may fit D (5 bases each). The CDR3 extends over 15 amino acids. Between the trimmed V and J ends, which lost 5 bases and 6 bases, there was a span of 20 bases. In germline, CDR1 is SEHNR, CDR2 FQNEAQ (reference sequence). The DNA for the CDR3 is TGTGCCAGCAGCCCCACTGTCCGGGGACCGTCCGAGCAGTACTTC. It is translated as CASSPTVRGPSEQYF. The entire variable domain, with the rest obtained from reference TRBV7-9 and TRBJ2-7, is as follows: DTGVSQNPRHKITKRGQNVTFRCDPISEHNRLYWYRQTLGQGPEFLTYFQNEAQLEKSRLLSDRFSAERPKGSFSTLEIQRTEQGDSAMYLCASSPTVRGPSEQYFGPGTRLTVT.

The rearrangement joins TRBV6-1 to TRBJ1-6; no reliable D call. Germline assignment: CDR1 MNHNS and CDR2 SASEGT. V was cut by 0 bases and J by 7 bases, with 7 bases left in between. The CDR3 loop spans 14 amino acids. Written as DNA, the CDR3 is TGTGCCAGCAGTGAAGCTTTCGACAATTCACCCCTCCACTTT. It yields the protein CASSEAFDNSPLHF.

On this clonotype itself: A read error is possible here, since a much larger clone lies one base away. The V and J genes are TRBV19 and TRBJ2-1, with 7 bases matching TRBD2. Germline assignment: CDR1 LNHDA and CDR2 SQIVND (reference sequence). The CDR3 length is 12 residues. The CDR3 DNA is TGTGCCTGGGGCGGGGGTCCCAATCAGCAGTTCTTC. As protein: CAWGGGPNQQFF.

The chain employs TRBV5-1 and TRBJ1-4; D might be TRBD1 (6 bases). The germline V and J ends were trimmed by 3 bases and 4 bases, with 10 bases remaining between them. The CDR3 covers 14 residues. Germline CDR1 and CDR2: SGHRS and YFSETQ. This chain's CDR3 is CASSSQGNNEKLFF. The CDR3 DNA reads TGCGCCAGCAGCTCACAGGGCAATAATGAAAAACTGTTTTTT. The variable domain in full, with the rest retrieved from reference TRBV5-1 and TRBJ1-4, is KAGVTQTPRYLIKTRGQQVTLSCSPISGHRSVSWYQQTPGQGLQFLFEYFSETQRNKGNFPGRFSGRQFSNSRSEMNVSTLELGDSALYLCASSSQGNNEKLFFGSGTQLSVL.

This clonotype was seen only a few times. This chain uses TRBV20-1 with TRBJ2-7; 7 bases fit TRBD2. V was pared by 0 bases and J by 4 bases, with 3 bases of the junction left unmatched. CDR3 length equals 13 residues. Germline values: CDR1 DFQATT, CDR2 SNEGSKA (reference sequence). In DNA, the CDR3 is TGCAGTGCTAGAGATTCTAGCGGTTACGAGCAGTACTTC. It is translated as CSARDSSGYEQYF.

The chain joins TRBV7-9 to TRBJ2-7, with a tentative D call TRBD2 (6 bases). V lost 6 bases and J 2 bases, leaving 11 bases between the germline ends. CDR1 SEHNR and CDR2 FQNEAQ come from the germline V gene (reference sequence). CDR3 length: 13 residues. The CDR3 DNA follows: TGTGCCAGCAGTGGAGGGAAAACCTACGAGCAGTACTTC. The encoded protein is CASSGGKTYEQYF.

The rearrangement joins TRBV20-1 to TRBJ2-5, with 9 nucleotides matching TRBD2. Germline V gene sequence: CDR1 DFQATT, CDR2 SNEGSKA (reference sequence). The CDR3 is made up of 15 amino acids. J was trimmed by 5 bases and V by 0 bases; bases with no gene match: 7. The CDR3 sequence: CSARDQLAGSETQYF. For the CDR3, the DNA is TGCAGTGCTAGAGATCAGCTAGCGGGGTCGGAGACCCAGTACTTC.

The chain is built from TRBV20-1 and TRBJ1-1; D is undetermined. V lost 6 bases and J lost 3, with 17 bases in between. Germline CDR1 reads DFQATT; CDR2 reads SNEGSKA (reference sequence). The CDR3 extends over 14 amino acids. The CDR3 loop reads CSAAMAERYTEAFF. The CDR3 nucleotides are TGCAGTGCCGCGATGGCTGAACGGTACACTGAAGCTTTCTTT.

This chain links TRBV9 with TRBJ1-6; tentative D call: TRBD1 (5 bases). The CDR3 loop spans 13 amino acids. Trimming took 0 bases from V and 7 from J, leaving 5 bases between them. The germline gives CDR1 SGDLS, CDR2 YYNGEE. The CDR3: CASSVGGNSPLHF. In nucleotides, the CDR3 is TGTGCCAGCAGCGTAGGGGGGAATTCACCCCTCCACTTT.

This clonotype has a count of ten or more. This sequence joins TRBV20-1 and TRBJ2-3; D may match TRBD1 or TRBD2 (6 bases each). The CDR3 runs 14 residues. Germline assignment: CDR1 DFQATT and CDR2 SNEGSKA (reference sequence). V shed 0 bases and J shed 1 base, with 8 bases lying between them. CDR3 sequence (DNA): TGCAGTGCTAGAGAAAGGGGGGGCACAGATACGCAGTATTTT. Its protein product is CSARERGGTDTQYF.

The rearrangement joins TRBV4-3 to TRBJ1-4; D remains unclear. Germline loops: CDR1 LGHNA, CDR2 YSLEER. CDR3 length: 15 residues. Trimming stripped 4 bases from V and 0 bases from J, with 9 bases between. The DNA of the CDR3 is TGCGCCAGCAGCCGCAGCCATGCAACTAATGAAAAACTGTTTTTT. Protein product: CASSRSHATNEKLFF.

This rearrangement joins TRBV7-2 to TRBJ2-7, with D unclear. The V end was cut by 0 bases, the J end by 5 bases, with 11 bases between. The CDR3 extends over 14 amino acids. Germline V gene sequence: CDR1 SGHTA, CDR2 FQGNSA. The CDR3 coding sequence is TGTGCCAGCAGCTTAGCGCTTGACTTCGACGAGCAGTACTTC. It is translated as CASSLALDFDEQYF. Full variable domain (rest looked up from reference TRBV7-2 and TRBJ2-7): GAGVSQSPSNKVTEKGKDVELRCDPISGHTALYWYRQSLGQGLEFLIYFQGNSAPDKSGLPSDRFSAERTGGSVSTLTIQRTQQEDSAVYLCASSLALDFDEQYFGPGTRLTVT.

This clonotype was counted ten times or more. The genes are TRBV6-5 and TRBJ2-1; 16 bases are a match to TRBD2. The CDR3 has 19 residues. Germline CDR1 and CDR2: MNHEY and SVGAGI. V was clipped by 5 bases and J by 7 bases; unmatched bases: 14. The CDR3 region is CASSKPGLAGGQGSNEQFF. The CDR3 DNA follows: TGTGCCAGCAGTAAGCCGGGACTAGCGGGGGGGCAGGGGTCGAATGAGCAGTTCTTC.